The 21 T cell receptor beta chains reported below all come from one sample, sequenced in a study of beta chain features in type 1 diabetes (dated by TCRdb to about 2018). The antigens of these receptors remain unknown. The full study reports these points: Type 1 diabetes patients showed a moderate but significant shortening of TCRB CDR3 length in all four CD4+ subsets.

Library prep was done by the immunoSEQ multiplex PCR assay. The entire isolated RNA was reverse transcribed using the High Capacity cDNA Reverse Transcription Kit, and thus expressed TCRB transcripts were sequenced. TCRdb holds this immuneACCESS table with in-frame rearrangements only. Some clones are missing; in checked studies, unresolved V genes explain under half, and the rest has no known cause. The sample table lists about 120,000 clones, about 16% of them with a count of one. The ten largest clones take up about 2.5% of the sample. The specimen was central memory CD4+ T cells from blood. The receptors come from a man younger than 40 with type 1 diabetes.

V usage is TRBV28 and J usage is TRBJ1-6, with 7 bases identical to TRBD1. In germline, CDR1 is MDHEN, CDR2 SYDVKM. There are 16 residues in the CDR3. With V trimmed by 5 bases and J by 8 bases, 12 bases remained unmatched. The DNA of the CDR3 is TGTGCCAGCAGTACGACAGGGATCGGGGTTCATTCACCCCTCCACTTT. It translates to CASSTTGIGVHSPLHF.

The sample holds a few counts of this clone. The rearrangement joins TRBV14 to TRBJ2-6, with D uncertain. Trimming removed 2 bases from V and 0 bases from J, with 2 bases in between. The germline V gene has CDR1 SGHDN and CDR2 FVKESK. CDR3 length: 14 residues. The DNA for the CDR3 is TGTGCCAGCAGCCAATACTCTGGGGCCAACGTCCTGACTTTC. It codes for CASSQYSGANVLTF.

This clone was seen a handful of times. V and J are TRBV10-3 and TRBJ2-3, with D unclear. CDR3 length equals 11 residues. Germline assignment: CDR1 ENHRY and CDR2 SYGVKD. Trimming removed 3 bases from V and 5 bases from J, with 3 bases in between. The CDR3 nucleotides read TGTGCCATCAGTGAACTAGATACGCAGTATTTT. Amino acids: CAISELDTQYF.

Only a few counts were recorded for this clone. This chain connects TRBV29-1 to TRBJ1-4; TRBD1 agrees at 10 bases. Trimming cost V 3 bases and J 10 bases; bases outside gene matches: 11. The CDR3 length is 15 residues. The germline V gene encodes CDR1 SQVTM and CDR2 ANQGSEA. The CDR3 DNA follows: TGCAGCGTTGAGCACTCCGGGACAGGGGTAGGAAAACTGTTTTTT. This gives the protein CSVEHSGTGVGKLFF.

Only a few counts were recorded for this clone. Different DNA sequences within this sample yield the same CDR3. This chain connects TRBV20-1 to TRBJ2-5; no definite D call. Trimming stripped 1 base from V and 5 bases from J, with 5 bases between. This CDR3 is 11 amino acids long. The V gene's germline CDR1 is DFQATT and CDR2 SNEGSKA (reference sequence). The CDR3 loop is CSARALETQYF. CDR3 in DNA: TGCAGTGCTAGAGCCCTGGAGACCCAGTACTTC.

The CDR3 coding sequence is TGTGCCAGCAGCTTCAGGGTGGAGACCCAGTACTTC. It translates to CASSFRVETQYF. The chain is built from TRBV7-2 and TRBJ2-5; TRBD1 might be the D (5 bases). This CDR3 is built from 12 residues. Per the germline V gene, CDR1 is SGHTA and CDR2 is FQGNSA. V dropped 3 bases and J dropped 5 bases, with 7 bases sitting between them.

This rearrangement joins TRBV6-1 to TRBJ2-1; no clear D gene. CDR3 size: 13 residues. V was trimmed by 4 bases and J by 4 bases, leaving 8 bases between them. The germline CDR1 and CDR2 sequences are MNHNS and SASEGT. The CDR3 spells CASSAMGYNEQFF. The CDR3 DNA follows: TGTGCCAGCAGTGCAATGGGTTACAATGAGCAGTTCTTC.

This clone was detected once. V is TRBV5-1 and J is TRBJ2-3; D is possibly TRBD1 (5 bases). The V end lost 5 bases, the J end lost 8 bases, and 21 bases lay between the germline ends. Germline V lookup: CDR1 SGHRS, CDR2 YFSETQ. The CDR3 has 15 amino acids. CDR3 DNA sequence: TGCGCCAGCAGTCCAGGGTCAGGGAATGATGGTACGCAGTATTTT. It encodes CASSPGSGNDGTQYF.

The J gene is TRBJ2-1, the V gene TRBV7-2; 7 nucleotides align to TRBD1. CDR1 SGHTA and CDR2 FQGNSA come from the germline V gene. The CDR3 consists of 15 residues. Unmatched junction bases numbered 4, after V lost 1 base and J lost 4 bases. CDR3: CASSLERQGYNEQFF. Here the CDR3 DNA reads TGTGCCAGCAGCTTAGAGAGACAGGGTTACAATGAGCAGTTCTTC. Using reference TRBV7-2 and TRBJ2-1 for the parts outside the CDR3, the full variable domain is GAGVSQSPSNKVTEKGKDVELRCDPISGHTALYWYRQSLGQGLEFLIYFQGNSAPDKSGLPSDRFSAERTGGSVSTLTIQRTQQEDSAVYLCASSLERQGYNEQFFGPGTRLTVL.

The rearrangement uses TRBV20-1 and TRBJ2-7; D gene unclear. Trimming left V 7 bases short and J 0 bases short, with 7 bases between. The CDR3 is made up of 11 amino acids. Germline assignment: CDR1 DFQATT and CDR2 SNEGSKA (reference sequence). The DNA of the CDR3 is TGCAGTGGCGGAGCCTCCTACGAGCAGTACTTC. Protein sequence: CSGGASYEQYF.

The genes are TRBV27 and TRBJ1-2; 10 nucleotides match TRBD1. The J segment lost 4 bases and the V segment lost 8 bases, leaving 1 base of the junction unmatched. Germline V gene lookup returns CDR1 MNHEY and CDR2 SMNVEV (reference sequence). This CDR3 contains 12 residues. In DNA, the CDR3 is TGTGCCAGCGGGGACAGGGGCTATGGCTACACCTTC. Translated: CASGDRGYGYTF.

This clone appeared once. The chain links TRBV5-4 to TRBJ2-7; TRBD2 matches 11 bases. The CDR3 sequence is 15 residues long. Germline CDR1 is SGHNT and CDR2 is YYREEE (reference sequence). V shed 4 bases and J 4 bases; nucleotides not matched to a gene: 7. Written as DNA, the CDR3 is TGTGCCAGCAGCCTCCCGGGACTAGCGGAGTACGAGCAGTACTTC. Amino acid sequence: CASSLPGLAEYEQYF.

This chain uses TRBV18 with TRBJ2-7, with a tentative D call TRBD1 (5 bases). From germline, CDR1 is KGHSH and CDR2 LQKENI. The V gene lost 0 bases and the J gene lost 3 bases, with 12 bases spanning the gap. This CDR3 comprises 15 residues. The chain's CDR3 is CASSPPSQGGYEQYF. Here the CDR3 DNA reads TGTGCCAGCTCACCACCTAGTCAGGGTGGCTACGAGCAGTACTTC.

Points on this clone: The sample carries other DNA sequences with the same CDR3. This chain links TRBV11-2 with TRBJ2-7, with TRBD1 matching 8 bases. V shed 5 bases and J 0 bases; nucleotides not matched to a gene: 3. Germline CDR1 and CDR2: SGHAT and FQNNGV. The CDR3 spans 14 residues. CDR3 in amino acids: CASSPGQASYEQYF. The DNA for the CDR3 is TGTGCCAGCAGCCCGGGACAGGCCTCCTACGAGCAGTACTTC.

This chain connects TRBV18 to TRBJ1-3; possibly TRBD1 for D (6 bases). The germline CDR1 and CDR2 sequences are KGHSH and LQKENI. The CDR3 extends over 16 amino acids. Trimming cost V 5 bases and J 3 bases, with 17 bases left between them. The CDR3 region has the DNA TGTGCCAGCTCAAAACCGACAGGTTTAAGTGGAAACACCATATATTTT. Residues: CASSKPTGLSGNTIYF.

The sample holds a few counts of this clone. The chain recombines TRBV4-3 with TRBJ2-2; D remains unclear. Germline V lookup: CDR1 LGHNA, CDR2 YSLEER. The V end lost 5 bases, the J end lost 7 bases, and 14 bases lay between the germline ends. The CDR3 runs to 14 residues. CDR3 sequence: CASSFSSGNGELFF. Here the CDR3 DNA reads TGCGCCAGCAGCTTCTCATCGGGCAACGGGGAGCTGTTTTTT.

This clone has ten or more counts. The CDR3 region has the DNA TGTGCCAGCAGTTTCGAGCGGGGGCCCACAGATACGCAGTATTTT. Protein product: CASSFERGPTDTQYF. The chain links TRBV28 to TRBJ2-3, with 8 bases identical to TRBD2. This CDR3 spans 15 amino acids. The germline V gene encodes CDR1 MDHEN and CDR2 SYDVKM. V lost 3 bases and J lost 2; bases outside the gene matches: 4.

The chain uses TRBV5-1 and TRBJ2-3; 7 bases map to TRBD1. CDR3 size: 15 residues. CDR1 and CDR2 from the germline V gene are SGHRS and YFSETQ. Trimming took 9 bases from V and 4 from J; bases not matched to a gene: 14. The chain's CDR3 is CATKDSDRVPDTQYF. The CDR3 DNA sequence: TGCGCCACCAAAGATAGCGACAGGGTACCAGATACGCAGTATTTT.

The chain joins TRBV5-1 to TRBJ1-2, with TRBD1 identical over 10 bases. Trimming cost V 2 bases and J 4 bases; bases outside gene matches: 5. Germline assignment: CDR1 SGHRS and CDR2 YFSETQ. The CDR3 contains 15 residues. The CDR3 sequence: CASSFQDRGTYGYTF. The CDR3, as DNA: TGCGCCAGCAGCTTCCAGGACAGGGGGACCTATGGCTACACCTTC.

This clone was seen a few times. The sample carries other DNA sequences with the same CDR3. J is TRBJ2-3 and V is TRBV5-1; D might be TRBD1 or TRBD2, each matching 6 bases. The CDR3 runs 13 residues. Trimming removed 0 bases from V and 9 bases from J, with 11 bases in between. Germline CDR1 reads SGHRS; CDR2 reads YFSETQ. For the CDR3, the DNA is TGCGCCAGCAGCTTGGGGACCGGGGGCACGCAGTATTTT. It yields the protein CASSLGTGGTQYF.

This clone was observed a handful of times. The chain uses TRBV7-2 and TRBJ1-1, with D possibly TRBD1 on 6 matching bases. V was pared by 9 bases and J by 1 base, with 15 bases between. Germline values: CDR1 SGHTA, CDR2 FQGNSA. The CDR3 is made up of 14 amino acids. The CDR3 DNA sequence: TGTGCCAGTAATTTAGGGGGGACGAACACTGAAGCTTTCTTT. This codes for CASNLGGTNTEAFF. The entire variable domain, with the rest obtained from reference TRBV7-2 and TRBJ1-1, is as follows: GAGVSQSPSNKVTEKGKDVELRCDPISGHTALYWYRQSLGQGLEFLIYFQGNSAPDKSGLPSDRFSAERTGGSVSTLTIQRTQQEDSAVYLCASNLGGTNTEAFFGQGTRLTVV.